Sequencing of this TCR beta chain was carried out in a study of shared clonotypes between healthy human individuals. On the study more broadly: Donors had three CD4 naive, three CD4 memory, two CD8 naive and one CD8 memory plate apiece.

Partitioning of CD4+ cells yielded a CD45RA+ naive subset and a CD45RA-negative memory subset. For every subset, genomic DNA was evenly distributed across several immunoSEQ plates. Assay used: immunoSEQ multiplex PCR; TCRdb lists only in-frame clones, some missing. Altogether 2,500,000 or so clones are present, approximately 93% being singletons, with the ten largest covering 0.36%. Input material: naive CD4+ T cells from PBMCs. Documented subset: CD45RA+ positively selected. The clonotype originates from a man between 18 and 29 years old in good health. Some clones in this sample may be carry-over from other donors' samples.

CDR3 DNA sequence: TGTGCCAGCAGTGCCGGGTCGGTGGGGACAGGCATTCAGTACTTC. Amino acid sequence: CASSAGSVGTGIQYF. The J gene is TRBJ2-4, the V gene TRBV6-1; TRBD1 agrees at 8 bases. CDR1 and CDR2 from the germline V gene are MNHNS and SASEGT. CDR3 size: 15 residues. V trimming: 4 bases; J trimming: 9 bases; junction bases outside the gene matches: 11.